Below, 20 T cell receptor beta chains from the same sample are listed, as sequenced in a study of blood T cell repertoires in COVID-19. TCRdb's copy holds only in-frame clones and misses some; the assay was immunoSEQ multiplex PCR. Altogether 200,000 to 300,000 clones are present, 85% to 90% being singletons, with the ten largest covering 5.2%. Material for sequencing was peripheral blood. These receptors were collected from a woman in her sixties with COVID-19, enrolled during active disease.

This clone appeared a few times. This rearrangement joins TRBV24-1 to TRBJ2-3, with 8 bases lining up with TRBD1. This CDR3 has 14 amino acids. V trimming: 6 bases; J trimming: 2 bases; junction bases outside the gene matches: 3. CDR1 is KGHDR, CDR2 SFDVKD, per germline. Written as DNA, the CDR3 is TGTGCCACCAGTCGACAGGGGACCACAGATACGCAGTATTTT. Its protein product is CATSRQGTTDTQYF.

The sample holds one count of this clone. V usage is TRBV2 and J usage is TRBJ1-5; the D gene is possibly TRBD1 (6 bases). The CDR3 is made up of 15 amino acids. Germline-derived CDR1 and CDR2 are SNHLY and FYNNEI. V was cut by 4 bases and J by 6 bases, with 16 bases left in between. The CDR3 reads CASSGGYRDFQPQHF. The CDR3 nucleotides read TGTGCCAGCAGTGGAGGCTACAGGGATTTTCAGCCCCAGCATTTT.

Comment on this clone: Germline is not matched at one junction end, which may reflect a read error. The J gene is TRBJ1-1, the V gene TRBV27; D not certain. Germline CDR1 MNHEY, CDR2 SMNVEV (reference sequence). The CDR3 consists of 13 residues. This chain's CDR3 is CPHHNGGDTEAFF. For the CDR3, the DNA is TGCCCCCATCACAACGGCGGGGACACTGAAGCTTTCTTT.

The J gene is TRBJ2-1, the V gene TRBV19, with 10 bases lining up with TRBD1. CDR3 length: 17 amino acids. Germline assignment: CDR1 LNHDA and CDR2 SQIVND (reference sequence). V lost 3 bases, J lost 5 bases, and 10 bases stayed unmatched. CDR3 bases: TGTGCCAGTAGTATGAAGTTCGGGACAGGGGTCCACAATGAGCAGTTCTTC. Protein sequence: CASSMKFGTGVHNEQFF. The variable domain in full, completed from reference TRBV19 and TRBJ2-1, reads DGGITQSPKYLFRKEGQNVTLSCEQNLNHDAMYWYRQDPGQGLRLIYYSQIVNDFQKGDIAEGYSVSREKKESFPLTVTSAQKNPTAFYLCASSMKFGTGVHNEQFFGPGTRLTVL.

The chain has TRBV6-4 and TRBJ2-1, with 12 bases lining up with TRBD2. The CDR3 runs to 15 residues. Germline CDR1 MRHNA, CDR2 SNTAGT. V shed 5 bases and J 10 bases; nucleotides not matched to a gene: 9. This chain's CDR3 is CASSLTGTSGSEQFF. The CDR3 bases are TGTGCCAGCAGTCTTACCGGGACTAGCGGGTCAGAGCAGTTCTTC.

The rearrangement joins TRBV5-1 to TRBJ2-7; TRBD2 matches at 9 bases. This CDR3 has 14 amino acids. J gave up 5 bases and V 0 bases, and 3 bases lay outside the gene matches. Germline-derived CDR1 and CDR2 are SGHRS and YFSETQ. CDR3 coding DNA: TGCGCCAGCAGCTTGGCCATAGCGGGAGACGAGCAGTACTTC. Translation gives CASSLAIAGDEQYF.

The rearrangement joins TRBV5-3 to TRBJ2-7; 8 positions agree with TRBD2. TRBV5-3 is an ORF, and what it does is uncertain. With 2 bases clipped from V and 2 bases from J, the junction kept 18 bases outside the gene matches. This CDR3 is built from 19 residues. In DNA, the CDR3 is TGTGCCAGAAGCTTCCCCTCTCGGTGGTGCAGAGCGGGGGCCTACGAGCAGTACTTC. It encodes CARSFPSRWCRAGAYEQYF.

This rearrangement joins TRBV18 to TRBJ2-7; D is possibly TRBD2 (6 bases). The CDR3 consists of 13 residues. With 5 bases removed from V and 0 bases from J, the gap between germline ends came to 8 bases. Germline V lookup: CDR1 KGHSH, CDR2 LQKENI. The CDR3 protein is CASSAGSSYEQYF. In DNA, the CDR3 is TGTGCCAGCTCAGCGGGGTCCTCCTACGAGCAGTACTTC.

This rearrangement joins TRBV14 to TRBJ2-1, with D perhaps TRBD2 (5 bases). V was shortened by 4 bases and J by 2 bases, with 15 bases between the two germline ends. The CDR3 length is 16 residues. The V gene's germline CDR1 is SGHDN and CDR2 FVKESK. The CDR3 sequence is CASSRLRTRPYNEQFF. CDR3 nucleotide sequence: TGTGCCAGCAGCCGGCTGAGAACTAGACCCTACAATGAGCAGTTCTTC.

Here the CDR3 reads CAISVLADNEQFF. The CDR3 coding sequence is TGTGCCATCAGTGTACTAGCGGACAATGAGCAGTTCTTC. This rearrangement joins TRBV10-3 to TRBJ2-1, with 8 nucleotides matching TRBD2. J gave up 5 bases and V 4 bases, and 1 base lay outside the gene matches. Per the germline V gene, CDR1 is ENHRY and CDR2 is SYGVKD. This CDR3 is built from 13 residues.

The gene calls are TRBV2 and TRBJ1-1; 7 bases align to TRBD1. This CDR3 has 15 amino acids. In germline, CDR1 is SNHLY, CDR2 FYNNEI. J was trimmed by 1 base and V by 5 bases; bases with no gene match: 7. CDR3 region: CASSQTGSRNTEAFF. DNA of the CDR3: TGTGCCAGCAGTCAGACAGGGTCAAGGAACACTGAAGCTTTCTTT.

V gene TRBV9 combines with J gene TRBJ2-5; TRBD2 might be the D (6 bases). This CDR3 is 15 amino acids long. Trimming removed 0 bases from V and 2 bases from J, with 11 bases in between. Germline V gene lookup returns CDR1 SGDLS and CDR2 YYNGEE. CDR3 sequence (DNA): TGTGCCAGCAGCGTAGTCGATAGCGGACAAGAGACCCAGTACTTC. Translating it yields CASSVVDSGQETQYF.

This clone is a singleton in its sample. The chain employs TRBV30 and TRBJ1-5; a weak D match, TRBD1 (5 bases). This CDR3 has 13 residues. Germline CDR1 reads GTSNPN; CDR2 reads SVGIG (reference sequence). V gave up 5 bases and J gave up 0 bases, with 8 bases separating them. The CDR3 protein is CAWDSHSNQPQHF. CDR3 DNA sequence: TGTGCCTGGGACAGTCATAGCAATCAGCCCCAGCATTTT.

This clone was observed a few times. This chain joins TRBV7-2 and TRBJ1-1, with no clear D. Germline CDR1 reads SGHTA; CDR2 reads FQGNSA. This CDR3 is 13 amino acids long. Trimming left V 1 base short and J 6 bases short, with 9 bases between. CDR3 coding DNA: TGTGCCAGCAGCTTAGTCGGAGGCCCTGAAGCTTTCTTT. Protein product: CASSLVGGPEAFF. Based on the CDR3 plus reference TRBV7-2 and TRBJ1-1, the full variable domain is GAGVSQSPSNKVTEKGKDVELRCDPISGHTALYWYRQSLGQGLEFLIYFQGNSAPDKSGLPSDRFSAERTGGSVSTLTIQRTQQEDSAVYLCASSLVGGPEAFFGQGTRLTVV.

The chain couples TRBV27 to TRBJ2-3; the match to TRBD2 covers 13 bases. The V gene end was trimmed by 4 bases and the J gene end by 5 bases; junction bases not matched to a gene: 6. CDR1 and CDR2 (germline): MNHEY, SMNVEV (reference sequence). The CDR3 extends over 16 amino acids. The CDR3 spells CASSSGLAGLGDTQYF. The DNA of the CDR3 is TGTGCCAGCAGTTCGGGACTAGCGGGACTGGGAGATACGCAGTATTTT.

V gene TRBV28 combines with J gene TRBJ1-2, with 7 bases lining up with TRBD1. Germline CDR1 is MDHEN and CDR2 is SYDVKM. The CDR3 runs 14 residues. The ends lost 5 bases at V and 8 bases at J; junction bases unmatched: 11. CDR3 bases: TGTGCCAGCAGTCCCAGGACAGCCAGGGGGGGCTACACCTTC. This gives the protein CASSPRTARGGYTF.

This clone has just a few counts. Other nucleotide sequences from this sample produce the same CDR3. This chain joins TRBV6-1 and TRBJ2-3; D not resolved. V lost 3 bases, J lost 2 bases, and 6 bases lay in between. Germline-derived CDR1 and CDR2 are MNHNS and SASEGT. CDR3 length: 13 residues. The CDR3 loop reads CASSDRPTDTQYF. CDR3 coding DNA: TGTGCCAGCAGTGACCGTCCCACAGATACGCAGTATTTT.

This clone was seen once. The gene calls are TRBV20-1 and TRBJ2-1, with unresolved D. Trimming took off 3 bases at V and 5 bases at J, with 5 bases between the two ends. The CDR3 spans 11 residues. CDR1 and CDR2 (germline): DFQATT, SNEGSKA (reference sequence). The CDR3 here is CSARRNNEQFF. The CDR3 DNA reads as TGCAGTGCTAGGCGGAACAATGAGCAGTTCTTC.

DNA of the CDR3: TGTGCCAGCAGCGTAGGGTTTGGGGCAACTGAAGCTTTCTTT. Translating gives CASSVGFGATEAFF. This chain uses TRBV9 with TRBJ1-1, with D perhaps TRBD1 (5 bases). Germline lookup yields CDR1 SGDLS and CDR2 YYNGEE. The germline V and J ends were trimmed by 0 bases and 5 bases, with 11 bases remaining between them. This CDR3 has 14 residues. The entire variable domain, with the rest obtained from reference TRBV9 and TRBJ1-1, is as follows: DSGVTQTPKHLITATGQRVTLRCSPRSGDLSVYWYQQSLDQGLQFLIQYYNGEERAKGNILERFSAQQFPDLHSELNLSSLELGDSALYFCASSVGFGATEAFFGQGTRLTVV.

This clone was seen a few times. This rearrangement joins TRBV28 to TRBJ1-4, with 8 positions matching TRBD1. Trimming took 2 bases from V and 5 from J; bases not matched to a gene: 10. The CDR3 is made up of 17 amino acids. The germline CDR1 and CDR2 sequences are MDHEN and SYDVKM. The CDR3 DNA follows: TGTGCCAGCAGTTTAAGGGCTAGAGGGACAGGCAATGAAAAACTGTTTTTT. Translated: CASSLRARGTGNEKLFF. Full variable domain (missing parts from reference TRBV28 and TRBJ1-4): DVKVTQSSRYLVKRTGEKVFLECVQDMDHENMFWYRQDPGLGLRLIYFSYDVKMKEKGDIPEGYSVSREKKERFSLILESASTNQTSMYLCASSLRARGTGNEKLFFGSGTQLSVL.